The clone carrying this T cell receptor beta chain is deemed medium-sized. Its antigen remains unidentified. The entry originates in a study of T cell responses to AZD1222 COVID-19 vaccine. This table comes from immunoSEQ multiplex PCR, and its TCRdb copy is limited to in-frame clones, with some not included. The table has 100,000 or so clones, 70% to 90% seen once. This CDR3 has 16 amino acids. Trimming took off 1 base at V and 0 bases at J, with 12 bases between the two ends. Germline loops: CDR1 LGHDT, CDR2 YNNKEL (reference sequence). Study outcomes and limitations: Repertoire sampling was restricted to post-peak T cell response timepoints. Researchers report vaccine-associated CD4 TCRs spanning spike, with dominance at 160-218 and 743-854. As reported, nearly half of all spike-specific TCRs target variant regions that are unmutated.

The origin of this receptor is an adult in good health. Sequencing used peripheral blood, obtained on day 0 of AZD1222 vaccination. V is TRBV3-1 (or the pseudogene TRBV3-2) and J is TRBJ1-2; D not resolved. The CDR3 DNA reads TGTGCCAGCAGCCAAGGGGCTGTGGATACTAACTATGGCTACACCTTC. Encoded protein: CASSQGAVDTNYGYTF.